This T cell receptor beta chain was sequenced for a study of blood T cell repertoires in COVID-19. Only in-frame clones appear in the TCRdb table, and some are missing; sequencing was by immunoSEQ multiplex PCR. This repertoire shows 280,000 or so clones, 75% to 90% found once; its top ten account for less than 2.5%. CDR3 length: 14 residues. The germline V gene has CDR1 KGHDR and CDR2 SFDVKD. V was shortened by 10 bases and J by 0 bases, with 14 bases between the two germline ends. Grouping used clinical history reported by participants in a survey and questionnaire. This sequence originates from a man aged 30-40 years who had recovered from COVID-19. The V call is TRBV24-1, the J call TRBJ1-2; D not resolved. Specimen: PBMCs or T cells enriched from blood (not recorded which). Here the CDR3 reads CATQSADSNYGYTF. CDR3 in DNA: TGTGCCACACAATCGGCAGACTCTAACTATGGCTACACCTTC.